These T cell receptor beta chains were read from a single sample in a study of control samples from healthy donors and cancer patients. TCRdb's table, derived via immunoSEQ multiplex PCR, lists solely in-frame clones and lacks some. The sample lists about 180,000 clones, roughly nine tenths occurring once. The sample consisted of blood. The receptors derive from a man in his thirties or forties in good health. CDR3s include the opening cysteine and the closing phenylalanine or tryptophan. A D gene is named only where the DNA matches it firmly. The listing skips clone size in some rows; elsewhere it reads once, few, many or a size class.

TRBJ2-7 TRBV10-3 TRBD2 - TGTGCCATCAGCCTAGCGGGGGGTACCTACGAGCAGTACTTC CAISLAGGTYEQYF
TRBJ2-7 TRBV2 TRBD2 - TGTGCCAGCAGTGAAACCCCAAGGGGAGGGCTCGAGCAGTACTTC CASSETPRGGLEQYF
TRBJ1-6 TRBV30 - - TGTGCCTGGAGTCCCGGGTTCTCCTATAATTCACCCCTCCACTTT CAWSPGFSYNSPLHF
TRBJ1-3 TRBV28 - - TGTGCCAGCACCCTGGGCCGCTCTGGAAACACCATATATTTT CASTLGRSGNTIYF
TRBJ1-5 TRBV19 - - TGTGCCAGTACCCTCCAGGGGATTAGCAATCAGCCCCAGCATTTT CASTLQGISNQPQHF
TRBJ2-1 TRBV5-1 - - TGCGCCAGCAGCTTTAGGTTGGAACCACACAATGAGCAGTTCTTC CASSFRLEPHNEQFF
TRBJ1-2 TRBV6-5 - - TGTGCCAGCAGTTGGTCCGGGGAAGCTAACTATGGCTACACCTTC CASSWSGEANYGYTF
TRBJ2-1 TRBV27 - once TGTGCCAGCAGCAGGGGGAGGAATGAGCAGTTCTTC CASSRGRNEQFF
TRBJ1-1 TRBV6-1 TRBD1 - TGTGCCAGCAGTGATGGGGACAGGAGAGGGAACACTGAAGCTTTCTTT CASSDGDRRGNTEAFF
TRBJ2-2 TRBV7-8 TRBD2 - TGTGCCAGCAGCTTATCGTCCCTAGCGGGGGGGCACACCGGGGAGCTGTTTTTT CASSLSSLAGGHTGELFF
TRBJ2-2 TRBV5-4 TRBD1 - TGTGCCAGCAGCTTGGGGGCAGGGGGGAACACCGGGGAGCTGTTTTTT CASSLGAGGNTGELFF
TRBJ1-4 TRBV11-2 - - TGTGCCAGCAGCCTTGGGGGGGGAGATAATGAAAAACTGTTTTTT CASSLGGGDNEKLFF
TRBJ2-1 TRBV2 - - TGTGCCAGCAGTGAAGAGGCGGTTACCTACAATGAGCAGTTCTTC CASSEEAVTYNEQFF
TRBJ2-1 TRBV11-2 TRBD2 - TGTGCCAGCAGCTTATCAAGCGGGGTCTACAATGAGCAGTTCTTC CASSLSSGVYNEQFF
TRBJ2-7 TRBV5-1 - - TGCGCCAGCAGCTTGGTTGGCAGGGGAGCCCCCCCCTACGAGCAGTACTTC CASSLVGRGAPPYEQYF
TRBJ2-7 TRBV11-2 - - TGTGCCAGCAGCTTAGGCCGACAGGTTCGGTCCTACGAGCAGTACTTC CASSLGRQVRSYEQYF
TRBJ2-5 TRBV11-2 - - TGTGCCAGCAGCTTTCGAATACGTGTCCAAGAGACCCAGTACTTC CASSFRIRVQETQYF
TRBJ1-2 TRBV13 - - TGTGCCAGCAGCTCAACAGGGTTTTATGGCTACACCTTC CASSSTGFYGYTF
TRBJ2-7 TRBV4-3 - - TGCGCCAGCAGCCAAGATCCAACAGGGGGGGGCGAGCAGTACTTC CASSQDPTGGGEQYF
TRBJ1-3 TRBV5-1 - - TGCGCCAGCAGCTTGGCCGGGAAGGCCCATCCTGGAAACACCATATATTTT CASSLAGKAHPGNTIYF
TRBJ1-6 TRBV28 - - TGTGCCAGCAGACGATACGGGTTCGGCAATTCACCCCTCCACTTT CASRRYGFGNSPLHF
TRBJ1-1 TRBV9 - - TGTGCCAGCAGCGTAGATGGCCTCATGAACACTGAAGCTTTCTTT CASSVDGLMNTEAFF
TRBJ1-6 TRBV28 TRBD1 - TGTGCCAGCAGAATACAGGGGGCGGTTTCACCCCTCCACTTT CASRIQGAVSPLHF
TRBJ1-2 TRBV7-9 TRBD1 - TGTGCCAGCAGCTCGCCGACAGGGACCGATGGTGGCTACACCTTC CASSSPTGTDGGYTF
TRBJ2-3 TRBV7-2 TRBD1 - TGTGCCAGCAGCCTAGAGACAGGGGGGGACACAGATACGCAGTATTTT CASSLETGGDTDTQYF
TRBJ2-5 TRBV7-9 - - TGTGCCAGCAGGCGGGGACTCCAAGAGACCCAGTACTTC CASRRGLQETQYF
TRBJ2-7 TRBV28 TRBD1 - TGTGCCAGCAGTACAGGGGGGAACGACGAGCAGTACTTC CASSTGGNDEQYF
TRBJ1-1 TRBV24-1 - - TGTGCCACCAGTGATTACGGTCTAAACACTGAAGCTTTCTTT CATSDYGLNTEAFF
TRBJ2-3 TRBV10-3 TRBD1 - TGTGCCATCACCCGGGGACAGGGAAGTGGAGATACGCAGTATTTT CAITRGQGSGDTQYF